Listed below are T cell receptor beta chains from one sample, sequenced in a study of cytomegalovirus exposure and HLA in healthy donors. Measured with immunoSEQ multiplex PCR; TCRdb has only the in-frame clones, and not every one. Of 150,000 to 200,000 clones listed, around 82% are singletons. Sequenced input: PBMCs. The receptor set was obtained from a man younger than 35 in good health and CMV-seronegative. CDR3s include the opening cysteine and the closing phenylalanine or tryptophan. The D gene is left open where the match is weak. A clone size is listed for some rows: how often the clone was seen (once, few, many), or a class if it is expanded.

j_call d_call v_call clone_size cdr3_aa cdr3_nt
TRBJ1-1 - TRBV6-5 once CASSQPGGTEAFF TGTGCCAGCAGCCAGCCCGGGGGCACTGAAGCTTTCTTT
TRBJ1-2 - TRBV10-2 - CASSETVASPRGYTF TGCGCCAGCAGTGAGACCGTGGCCTCTCCTAGGGGCTACACCTTC
TRBJ2-1 TRBD1 TRBV2 - CASRLGQGAYNEQFF TGTGCCAGCAGGTTAGGACAGGGGGCCTACAATGAGCAGTTCTTC
TRBJ1-3 - TRBV19 - CASRMGGSGNTIYF TGTGCCAGTAGGATGGGGGGGTCTGGAAACACCATATATTTT
TRBJ1-5 - TRBV4-1 once CASSQDLGVRRQPQHF TGCGCCAGCAGCCAAGACCTAGGGGTGAGGCGCCAGCCCCAGCATTTT
TRBJ2-1 - TRBV15 - CATSRDGGRTEQFF TGTGCCACCAGCAGAGATGGGGGCAGGACAGAGCAGTTCTTC
TRBJ1-5 - TRBV4-1 - CASSQDWGDQPQHF TGCGCCAGCAGCCAAGATTGGGGGGATCAGCCCCAGCATTTT
TRBJ1-6 - TRBV2 - CASSRGTPAGDSPLHF TGTGCCAGCAGTAGGGGGACCCCAGCAGGTGATTCACCCCTCCACTTT
TRBJ1-2 TRBD1 TRBV15 few CATSRERGPAYGYTF TGTGCCACCAGCAGAGAGAGGGGGCCAGCTTATGGCTACACCTTC
TRBJ2-3 - TRBV18 - CASSPRVSDTQYF TGTGCCAGCTCACCCCGGGTGTCAGATACGCAGTATTTT